Shown below are 29 T cell receptor beta chains from a single sample sequenced in a study of breast tumors, draining lymph nodes, adjacent tissues. TCRdb analysed the multiplex PCR reads with MiXCR anew, one entry per CDR3 protein. In the table there are under 300,000 distinct CDR3 sequences, 30% to 35% of which are singletons. Breast cancer patients provided tissue from their axillary draining lymph nodes. Material for sequencing was axillary lymph node tissue. Receptors originate from a female donor with breast cancer. Some clones in this sample may be carry-over from other donors' samples.

Turning to this clonotype: One base away lies a much larger clone, so this may be a sequencing read error. V and J are TRBV7-3 and TRBJ2-5; 10 bases fit TRBD1. This CDR3 region has 15 residues. Germline assignment: CDR1 SGHTA and CDR2 FQGTGA. V lost 5 bases and J lost 4; bases outside the gene matches: 7. As DNA, the CDR3 is TGTGCCAGCAGCCCGGGACAGGGGAGGTTAGAGACCCAGTACTTC. Its protein product is CASSPGQGRLETQYF. The full variable domain, its missing parts supplied by reference TRBV7-3 and TRBJ2-5, is GAGVSQTPSNKVTEKGKYVELRCDPISGHTALYWYRQSLGQGPEFLIYFQGTGAADDSGLPNDRFFAVRPEGSVSTLKIQRTERGDSAVYLCASSPGQGRLETQYFGPGTRLLVL.

This rearrangement joins TRBV5-1 to TRBJ2-5; 7 nucleotides agree with TRBD2. CDR1 is SGHRS, CDR2 YFSETQ, per germline. V lost 2 bases and J lost 1; bases outside the gene matches: 8. The CDR3 extends over 16 amino acids. The CDR3 sequence is CASSLSHGLGQETQYF. Written as DNA, the CDR3 is TGCGCCAGCAGCTTAAGCCATGGACTAGGCCAAGAGACCCAGTACTTC.

Concerning this clonotype itself: One base away lies a much larger clone, so this may be a sequencing read error. The CDR3 carries no conserved terminal phenylalanine or tryptophan, so it likely arises from a read error. V is TRBV7-6 and J is TRBJ2-7; D is unclear. V lost 1 base and J 2 bases, leaving 9 bases between the germline ends. CDR1 and CDR2 from the germline V gene are SGHVS and FNYEAQ. The CDR3 totals 14 residues. The CDR3 nucleotides read TGTGCCAGCAGCTTAGGGGGTTGGGCCTACGAGCAGTACCTC. Its translation is CASSLGGWAYEQYL.

This clonotype is a singleton in its sample. A much larger clone sits a single nucleotide away, making a read error possible. V is TRBV7-3 and J is TRBJ1-1; no reliable D call. There are 13 residues in the CDR3. V lost 2 bases and J 4 bases, leaving 8 bases between the germline ends. From germline, CDR1 is SGHTA and CDR2 FQGTGA. Here the CDR3 reads CASSLEATTEAFF. In DNA form, the CDR3 reads TGTGCCAGCAGCTTAGAGGCGACCACTGAAGCTTTCTTT.

This chain links TRBV25-1 with TRBJ1-3, with a weak D call TRBD1 (6 bases). Trimming stripped 5 bases from V and 4 bases from J, with 18 bases between. Germline CDR1 reads MGHDK; CDR2 reads SYGVNS. The CDR3 length is 16 residues. CDR3 region: CASSPPFTGGGNTIYF. The CDR3 DNA reads as TGTGCCAGCAGTCCCCCTTTCACCGGGGGCGGAAACACCATATATTTT.

Comment on this clonotype: The junction does not match germline at one end; this may be a read error. The CDR3 loop reads CASSLGLRPQLVPPEQLF. Written as DNA, the CDR3 is TGCGCCAGCAGCTTGGGTCTAAGGCCCCAGCTTGTCCCACCCGAGCAGCTCTTC. The chain joins TRBV5-1 to TRBJ2-1; D uncertain. This CDR3 has 18 amino acids. Germline CDR1 and CDR2: SGHRS and YFSETQ.

The chain carries TRBV6-2 or TRBV6-3 and TRBJ1-4; 10 bases line up with TRBD1. The CDR3 totals 17 residues. Germline V lookup: CDR1 MNHEY, CDR2 SVGEGT. V dropped 7 bases and J dropped 8; count of bases not matched to a gene: 16. The CDR3 loop is CASKVNTTGQGMEKLFF. The CDR3 DNA follows: TGTGCCAGCAAGGTAAACACCACGGGACAGGGGATGGAAAAACTGTTTTTT.

This clonotype was detected only a few times. In DNA, the CDR3 is TGTGCCAGCAGCTCCGGGACAAGGGGATACACCGGGGAGCTGTTTTTT. It codes for CASSSGTRGYTGELFF. This rearrangement joins TRBV6-2 or TRBV6-3 to TRBJ2-2; possibly TRBD1 for D (6 bases). The CDR3 sequence is 16 residues long. V was pared by 6 bases and J by 3 bases, with 17 bases between. The germline CDR1 and CDR2 sequences are MNHEY and SVGEGT.

This clonotype was detected only a few times. The chain joins TRBV5-5 to TRBJ1-4; D not certain. CDR3 length: 14 residues. V was pared by 2 bases and J by 8 bases, with 13 bases between. The germline V gene has CDR1 SGHKS and CDR2 YYEKEE (reference sequence). CDR3 protein: CASSLGDDGEKLFF. As DNA, the CDR3 is TGTGCCAGCAGCTTAGGAGACGACGGGGAAAAACTGTTTTTT.

This clonotype was counted ten times or more. V and J are TRBV2 and TRBJ2-3; 9 positions match TRBD2. Unmatched junction bases numbered 6, after V lost 3 bases and J lost 5 bases. This CDR3 spans 15 amino acids. Germline assignment: CDR1 SNHLY and CDR2 FYNNEI. This CDR3 is CASSDGGRGGDTQYF. CDR3 DNA sequence: TGTGCCAGCAGTGATGGCGGGAGGGGGGGAGATACGCAGTATTTT.

This clonotype came up many times. The rearrangement uses TRBV6-5 and TRBJ1-2; D perhaps matches TRBD1 (6 bases). Germline V gene sequence: CDR1 MNHEY, CDR2 SVGAGI. The CDR3 is 15 amino acids. V was pared by 5 bases and J by 4 bases, with 17 bases between. CDR3 region: CASSPHKGGSYGYTF. The DNA for the CDR3 is TGTGCCAGCAGTCCTCACAAGGGGGGTTCCTATGGCTACACCTTC.

V is TRBV7-2 and J is TRBJ1-6; D is possibly TRBD1 (5 bases). V lost 7 bases and J lost 9, with 16 bases in between. Germline lookup yields CDR1 SGHTA and CDR2 FQGNSA. The CDR3 is made up of 14 amino acids. The CDR3 DNA reads TGTGCCAGCACCCGATCGGGGGGTCCTTCACCCCTCCACTTT. Protein: CASTRSGGPSPLHF.

Regarding this clonotype: A read error may be the cause here, since a much bigger clone is one base away. The rearrangement uses TRBV11-3 and TRBJ2-7; 7 bases map to TRBD2. Trimming took 6 bases from V and 5 from J; bases not matched to a gene: 4. This CDR3 spans 12 amino acids. Germline-derived CDR1 and CDR2 are SGHNT and YENEEA. The CDR3 nucleotides are TGTGCCAGCAGGCGTGGGGGGGACGAGCAGTACTTC. Translation: CASRRGGDEQYF.

On this clonotype itself: A clone one base away is much larger, so this may be a read error. The chain couples TRBV5-1 to TRBJ2-3; a possible D gene is TRBD1 (5 bases). Per germline, CDR1 SGHRS and CDR2 YFSETQ. The CDR3 extends over 15 amino acids. Deletions cut 8 bases from V and 1 base from J, with 17 bases between. For the CDR3, the DNA is TGCGCCAGTACGTTAAGGGGCCCCGGCACAGATACGCAGTATTTT. It codes for CASTLRGPGTDTQYF. Full variable domain (remainder filled in from reference TRBV5-1 and TRBJ2-3): KAGVTQTPRYLIKTRGQQVTLSCSPISGHRSVSWYQQTPGQGLQFLFEYFSETQRNKGNFPGRFSGRQFSNSRSEMNVSTLELGDSALYLCASTLRGPGTDTQYFGPGTRLTVL.

This clonotype has at least ten counts. The V and J genes are TRBV25-1 and TRBJ1-5; D is ambiguous. V was shortened by 4 bases and J by 1 base, with 8 bases between the two germline ends. This CDR3 spans 14 amino acids. The germline CDR1 and CDR2 sequences are MGHDK and SYGVNS. The CDR3 sequence is CASSGSQSNQPQHF. As DNA, the CDR3 is TGTGCCAGCAGTGGGAGCCAGAGCAATCAGCCCCAGCATTTT.

As concerns this clonotype: A much larger clone differs from this one at a single base, so this may be a read error. The V call is TRBV10-2, the J call TRBJ1-2; 7 bases are a match to TRBD1. CDR3 length: 12 residues. Germline V lookup: CDR1 WSHSY, CDR2 SAAADI. CDR3 sequence reads: CASSDRGYAYTF. The CDR3 DNA follows: TGCGCCAGCAGTGACAGGGGGTATGCCTACACCTTC.

This clonotype has a count of ten or more. The chain carries TRBV20-1 and TRBJ2-7; D remains unclear. CDR3 length equals 14 residues. V was pared by 0 bases and J by 6 bases, with 15 bases between. CDR1 is DFQATT, CDR2 SNEGSKA, per germline (reference sequence). CDR3 sequence (DNA): TGCAGTGCTAGAGATTGGGAAAGAACCTCCGAGCAGTACTTC. Protein: CSARDWERTSEQYF.

This clonotype was observed many times. The genes are TRBV5-6 and TRBJ1-4, with D possibly matching TRBD1 (5 bases). The V end lost 4 bases, the J end lost 8 bases, and 18 bases lay between the germline ends. Germline CDR1 SGHDT, CDR2 YYEEEE. This CDR3 is built from 15 residues. The CDR3 nucleotides read TGTGCCAGCAGCCGAGGGAAGGGGAGAAAAGAAAAACTGTTTTTT. It encodes CASSRGKGRKEKLFF.

This clonotype was seen repeatedly, ten times or more. V is TRBV19 and J is TRBJ1-5; tentative D call: TRBD1 (6 bases). Germline V gives CDR1 LNHDA, CDR2 SQIVND (reference sequence). CDR3 size: 15 residues. The germline V and J ends were trimmed by 4 bases and 0 bases, with 10 bases remaining between them. The DNA for the CDR3 is TGTGCCAGTAGTAGGACAGACCTTAGCAATCAGCCCCAGCATTTT. It translates to CASSRTDLSNQPQHF.

There are many counts of this clonotype. This chain connects TRBV5-1 to TRBJ2-2; 9 bases line up with TRBD2. Unmatched junction bases numbered 4, after V lost 0 bases and J lost 7 bases. The CDR3 covers 15 residues. Germline CDR1 reads SGHRS; CDR2 reads YFSETQ. CDR3 nucleotide sequence: TGCGCCAGCAGCTTGGTCCCTAGCGGGAACGGGGAGCTGTTTTTT. This encodes CASSLVPSGNGELFF.

A word on this clonotype: This may arise from a read error, as a much more abundant clone is one base away. The chain employs TRBV20-1 and TRBJ2-3; TRBD2 agrees at 13 bases. CDR1 DFQATT and CDR2 SNEGSKA come from the germline V gene (reference sequence). Trimming took 6 bases from V and 2 from J; bases not matched to a gene: 8. The CDR3 contains 16 residues. For the CDR3, the DNA is TGCAGTGCGAGCTCGGGACTAGCGGGGCCCACAGATACGCAGTATTTT. Encoded protein: CSASSGLAGPTDTQYF.

This clonotype occurred a few times. The J gene is TRBJ2-7, the V gene TRBV7-9; D is unresolved. From germline, CDR1 is SEHNR and CDR2 FQNEAQ (reference sequence). V dropped 5 bases and J dropped 2 bases, with 16 bases sitting between them. CDR3 length: 15 residues. Here the CDR3 DNA reads TGTGCCAGCAGCGTTGAAGACGGTTATACCTACGAGCAGTACTTC. Amino acids: CASSVEDGYTYEQYF.

V gene TRBV15 combines with J gene TRBJ1-4; 7 bases agree with TRBD1. V was pared by 9 bases and J by 5 bases, with 3 bases of the junction left unmatched. This CDR3 has 12 amino acids. CDR1 is LNHNV and CDR2 is YYDKDF in the germline V gene (reference sequence). The CDR3 coding sequence is TGTGCCACTAAAGGGGGCAATGAAAAACTGTTTTTT. As protein: CATKGGNEKLFF.

A word on this clonotype: The junction differs from germline at one of its ends, possibly a read error. V is TRBV20-1 and J is TRBJ2-5, with TRBD2 identical over 7 bases. This CDR3 is 12 amino acids long. CDR1 is DFQATT and CDR2 is SNEGSKA in the germline V gene (reference sequence). CDR3 sequence (DNA): TGCAGTGCCCCAGCGGGGCAAGAGACCCCGTACTTC. Translated: CSAPAGQETPYF.

The J gene is TRBJ1-2, the V gene TRBV4-3, with 7 bases that match TRBD1. The CDR3 spans 15 residues. The junction had 9 bases not matched to a gene; V was cut back by 0 bases and J by 8 bases. Germline CDR1 reads LGHNA; CDR2 reads YSLEER. CDR3: CASSQDPLTGWGYTF. In DNA form, the CDR3 reads TGCGCCAGCAGCCAAGACCCTCTGACAGGGTGGGGCTACACCTTC.

At least ten counts were recorded for this clonotype. The chain carries TRBV5-1 and TRBJ1-4; tentatively, D is TRBD1 (6 bases). V was trimmed by 1 base and J by 5 bases, leaving 12 bases between them. Germline V CDR1 and CDR2: SGHRS, YFSETQ. The CDR3 sequence is 15 residues long. CDR3 loop: CASSLTNRENEKLFF. The CDR3 coding sequence is TGCGCCAGCAGCTTGACAAACAGGGAGAATGAAAAACTGTTTTTT.

As concerns this clonotype: A much larger clonotype is one base distant, so this may be a read error. The chain has TRBV9 and TRBJ1-3, with 9 nucleotides matching TRBD1. Trimming took 7 bases from V and 4 from J; bases not matched to a gene: 6. CDR3 size: 14 residues. Germline CDR1 reads SGDLS; CDR2 reads YYNGEE. CDR3 DNA sequence: TGTGCCAGCGGCGCACAGGGGGCCGGAAACACCATATATTTT. Encoded protein: CASGAQGAGNTIYF.

The chain has TRBV28 and TRBJ2-7, with TRBD2 identical over 10 bases. The V segment lost 3 bases and the J segment 9 bases; nucleotides outside the gene matches: 5. Per germline, CDR1 MDHEN and CDR2 SYDVKM. The CDR3 runs to 13 residues. Here the CDR3 DNA reads TGTGCCAGCAGTTTTCCTAGCGGGGGCCTGCAGTACTTC. Protein sequence: CASSFPSGGLQYF.

This clonotype has at least ten counts. J is TRBJ1-2 and V is TRBV6-5, with TRBD1 matching 7 bases. The CDR3 totals 13 residues. Germline CDR1 is MNHEY and CDR2 is SVGAGI. Trimming at V came to 2 bases and at J to 7 bases, leaving 4 bases not matched to a gene. The CDR3 loop is CASSYEGAVGYTF. As DNA, the CDR3 is TGTGCCAGCAGTTACGAGGGGGCGGTTGGCTACACCTTC.